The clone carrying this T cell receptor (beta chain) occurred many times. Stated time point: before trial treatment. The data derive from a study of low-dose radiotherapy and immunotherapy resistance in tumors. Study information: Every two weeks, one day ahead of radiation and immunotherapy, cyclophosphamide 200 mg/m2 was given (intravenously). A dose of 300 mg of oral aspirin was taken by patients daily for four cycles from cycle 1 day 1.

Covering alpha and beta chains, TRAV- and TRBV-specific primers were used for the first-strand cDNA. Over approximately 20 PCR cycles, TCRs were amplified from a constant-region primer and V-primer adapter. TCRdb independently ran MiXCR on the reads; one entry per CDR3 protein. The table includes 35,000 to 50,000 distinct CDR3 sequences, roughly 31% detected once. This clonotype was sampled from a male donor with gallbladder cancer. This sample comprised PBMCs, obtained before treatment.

Here the CDR3 DNA reads TGTGCCATCAGTGAGTCGACTCGGAGTGAAGCTTTCTTT. This codes for CAISESTRSEAFF. The chain joins TRBV10-3 to TRBJ1-1; D remains unclear. V dropped 0 bases and J dropped 7 bases, with 9 bases sitting between them. Germline loops: CDR1 ENHRY, CDR2 SYGVKD. This CDR3 contains 13 residues.